This T cell receptor (beta chain) was found in a study of T cells after yellow fever vaccination. Points from the study as a whole: A faster peak, day 5 versus 15, was reached by the weaker secondary response. Just a small share of clonotypes turned up in the CD4 compartment as well as the CD8 compartment.

This clonotype turned up a few times. Its cognate antigen is unknown. Generation of TCR cDNA used 5'RACE template switching (which added a universal primer site and UMIs). TCRdb recomputed calls from the 5' RACE reads with MiXCR, one row per CDR3 protein. The sample shows hundreds of thousands of distinct CDR3 sequences, 12% of them seen only once. Trimming cost V 2 bases and J 8 bases, with 10 bases left between them. This CDR3 is built from 13 residues. The V call is TRBV12-3 or TRBV12-4, the J call TRBJ2-1, with unresolved D. The clonotype comes from a man aged 25-40 years who received the YFV17D yellow fever vaccine. This material consisted of PBMCs, taken on the day of the yellow fever booster vaccination. CDR3 DNA sequence: TGTGCCAGCAGTTTATCCCCGCTGGATGAGCAGTTCTTC. It yields the protein CASSLSPLDEQFF.